Presented here are 5 T cell receptor beta chains from one specimen sequenced in a study of blood T cell repertoires in COVID-19. The assay was immunoSEQ multiplex PCR, and TCRdb's table has in-frame clones only and misses some. The table shows about 39,000 clones, with about 94% occurring only once. Material: peripheral blood. The receptor source for this set is a human donor with active COVID-19. The donor label of this sample is uncertain.

The V call is TRBV11-3, the J call TRBJ2-7, with D possibly being TRBD1 (6 bases). The germline V gene encodes CDR1 SGHNT and CDR2 YENEEA. Trimming cost V 4 bases and J 3 bases, with 13 bases left between them. This CDR3 contains 14 residues. The CDR3 spells CASSSGAGNYEQYF. As DNA, the CDR3 is TGTGCCAGCAGCTCAGGGGCAGGAAACTACGAGCAGTACTTC.

The rearrangement uses TRBV29-1 and TRBJ1-5; 11 nucleotides agree with TRBD1. Germline V lookup: CDR1 SQVTM, CDR2 ANQGSEA. V shed 6 bases and J 4 bases; nucleotides not matched to a gene: 2. CDR3 size: 13 residues. CDR3 region: CSVGTGGNQPQHF. The CDR3, as DNA: TGCAGCGTCGGGACAGGGGGGAATCAGCCCCAGCATTTT.

CDR3 sequence reads: CASSLAGLAGGPTGEQYF. CDR3 DNA sequence: TGTGCCAGCAGCTTAGCCGGACTAGCGGGAGGTCCTACAGGGGAGCAGTACTTC. This rearrangement joins TRBV11-2 to TRBJ2-7, with 14 bases aligning to TRBD2. The germline gives CDR1 SGHAT, CDR2 FQNNGV. The junction had 12 bases not matched to a gene; V was cut back by 1 base and J by 7 bases. This CDR3 has 18 residues.

The chain uses TRBV3-1 (or the pseudogene TRBV3-2) and TRBJ2-6, with D unclear. The CDR3 spans 16 residues. In germline, CDR1 is LGHDT, CDR2 YNNKEL (reference sequence). The V end lost 1 base, the J end lost 0 bases, and 7 bases lay between the germline ends. The DNA of the CDR3 is TGTGCCAGCAGCCAAGGCGTGTTCTCTGGGGCCAACGTCCTGACTTTC. It translates to CASSQGVFSGANVLTF.

The table lists this clone with a count of one. The J gene is TRBJ1-4, the V gene TRBV2; TRBD1 is a possible D gene (5 bases). V lost 4 bases to trimming and J lost 5 bases, with 11 bases between them. Germline CDR1 reads SNHLY; CDR2 reads FYNNEI. The CDR3 contains 14 residues. The CDR3 loop is CASSVAGRNEKLFF. CDR3 nucleotide sequence: TGTGCCAGCAGTGTAGCAGGGAGAAATGAAAAACTGTTTTTT. Supplemented by reference TRBV2 and TRBJ1-4, the full variable domain reads EPEVTQTPSHQVTQMGQEVILRCVPISNHLYFYWYRQILGQKVEFLVSFYNNEISEKSEIFDDQFSVERPDGSNFTLKIRSTKLEDSAMYFCASSVAGRNEKLFFGSGTQLSVL.